This is a list of T cell receptor beta chains from one sample in a study of blood T cell repertoires in COVID-19. Data came from immunoSEQ multiplex PCR; TCRdb stores just in-frame clones and leaves some out. Of about 200,000 clones listed, 86% are singletons. The sequenced sample was peripheral blood. Every receptor here comes from a man aged 25-45 years who had recovered from COVID-19. Each CDR3 is given with its conserved first and last residue. A D gene is named only where the DNA matches it firmly. Some rows mark clone size as missing; the rest say once, few, many or name a class of expanded clone.

clone size	V gene	J gene	D gene	CDR3 DNA	CDR3 protein
once	TRBV14	TRBJ2-5	.	TGTGCCAGCAGCCAAGTTTCAGGGTTGGATACCCAGTACTTC	CASSQVSGLDTQYF
.	TRBV4-2	TRBJ1-4	.	TGTGCCAGCAGCCAAGCAATGACAGCAACTAATGAAAAACTGTTTTTT	CASSQAMTATNEKLFF
few	TRBV7-2	TRBJ1-6	.	TGTGCCAGCAGGCTCCAAACGGGAGATTCACCCCTCCACTTT	CASRLQTGDSPLHF
.	TRBV5-8	TRBJ1-3	TRBD1	TGTGCCAGCAGCCATCGGACAGGCCGTCACTCCTCTGGAAACACCATATATTTT	CASSHRTGRHSSGNTIYF
.	TRBV9	TRBJ1-5	.	TGTGCCAGCAGCTTAGGACAGATTAATCAGCCCCAGCATTTT	CASSLGQINQPQHF
.	TRBV6-5	TRBJ2-1	TRBD2	TGTGCCAGCAGTTACTCGCTAGCGGGCACCTACAATGAGCAGTTCTTC	CASSYSLAGTYNEQFF
.	TRBV19	TRBJ2-1	TRBD1	TGTGCCAGTAGTGGGGACAGGGACCGTAGTGAGCAGTTCTTC	CASSGDRDRSEQFF
.	TRBV25-1	TRBJ1-5	TRBD1	TGTGCCAGCAGTGATCCCGGGACAGGGAATCAGCCCCAGCATTTT	CASSDPGTGNQPQHF
.	TRBV4-1	TRBJ1-1	TRBD1	TGCGCCAGCAGCCATTCTGGAGGGACAGGGGGCACGGCTTTCTTT	CASSHSGGTGGTAFF
.	TRBV7-9	TRBJ2-5	TRBD2	TGTGCCAGCAGCTTTTTACTAGCGGGGTTCGACAAGACAGAGACCCAGTACTTC	CASSFLLAGFDKTETQYF
.	TRBV7-2	TRBJ2-7	TRBD2	TGTGCCAGCAGCTTGACTAGCGGGATCTACTACGAGCAGTACTTC	CASSLTSGIYYEQYF
.	TRBV5-1	TRBJ1-2	TRBD1	TGCGCCAGCAGCTTGGGGATGCAGGGGGGAGGCTACACCTTC	CASSLGMQGGGYTF
.	TRBV30	TRBJ2-3	TRBD1	TGTGCCTTAGGGACAGTGATCACAGATACGCAGTATTTT	CALGTVITDTQYF
few	TRBV5-1	TRBJ1-2	.	TGCGCCAGCAGCTTAACAGGCCTCTCCTATGGCTACACCTTC	CASSLTGLSYGYTF
.	TRBV9	TRBJ2-5	TRBD2	TGTGCCAGCAGCGCGGGGGCTAGCGGGATTGAGACCCAGTACTTC	CASSAGASGIETQYF
.	TRBV25-1	TRBJ1-5	TRBD1	TGTGCCAGCACCGGACAGGGTAATCAGCCCCAGCATTTT	CASTGQGNQPQHF